A single sample gave rise to the 29 T cell receptor beta chains below, sequenced in a study of T cell responses to AZD1222 COVID-19 vaccine (dated by TCRdb to the early 2020s). Read against the paper, the sample's time point label means: baseline before first vaccination. To prepare the library, the immunoSEQ multiplex PCR assay was applied. In its TCRdb copy, this immuneACCESS table keeps in-frame sequences only and misses some clones. Where compared with another copy, unresolved V genes explain less than half of these, and the others have no known cause. The sample table holds around 100,000 clones, of which 70% to 90% were seen once. The ten largest clones represent over 15% of the sample. Sequenced here: peripheral blood, sampled on day 0 of AZD1222 vaccination. The receptors here all came from an adult in good health.

The rearrangement uses TRBV19 and TRBJ2-5; D possibly matches TRBD1 or TRBD2 (5 bases each). Trimming removed 3 bases from V and 4 bases from J, with 12 bases in between. The CDR3 sequence is 14 residues long. CDR1 is LNHDA, CDR2 SQIVND, per germline (reference sequence). CDR3 residues: CASSIDRRGETQYF. CDR3 DNA sequence: TGTGCCAGTAGTATCGACAGACGGGGAGAGACCCAGTACTTC.

V is TRBV30 and J is TRBJ1-2; TRBD1 aligns across 7 bases. The germline V gene encodes CDR1 GTSNPN and CDR2 SVGIG (reference sequence). The CDR3 has 13 amino acids. With 1 base clipped from V and 4 bases from J, the junction kept 3 bases outside the gene matches. CDR3 region: CAWSARDSYGYTF. CDR3 DNA: TGTGCCTGGAGTGCTAGGGACAGCTATGGCTACACCTTC. Drawing the rest from reference TRBV30 and TRBJ1-2, the complete variable domain is SQTIHQWPATLVQPVGSPLSLECTVEGTSNPNLYWYRQAAGRGLQLLFYSVGIGQISSEVPQNLSASRPQDRQFILSSKKLLLSDSGFYLCAWSARDSYGYTFGSGTRLTVV.

The chain couples TRBV9 to TRBJ1-3; TRBD1 might be the D (5 bases). In germline, CDR1 is SGDLS, CDR2 YYNGEE. The CDR3 spans 17 residues. Trimming pared 0 bases from V and 0 bases from J, leaving 13 bases between. The DNA of the CDR3 is TGTGCCAGCAGCGTAGCATCGGGGACGTACTCTGGAAACACCATATATTTT. This codes for CASSVASGTYSGNTIYF.

For this clone: The sample contains more than one DNA sequence encoding this CDR3. This sequence joins TRBV18 and TRBJ2-3; 7 positions match TRBD2. V lost 1 base and J lost 1; bases outside the gene matches: 5. The CDR3 is 16 residues long. In germline, CDR1 is KGHSH, CDR2 LQKENI. The CDR3 reads CASSPRLAGGTDTQYF. CDR3 bases: TGTGCCAGCTCACCACGGTTGGCGGGGGGCACAGATACGCAGTATTTT.

The J gene is TRBJ2-5, the V gene TRBV4-1; D assignment may be TRBD1 or TRBD2 (5 bases each). Trimming pared 2 bases from V and 4 bases from J, leaving 20 bases between. Germline-derived CDR1 and CDR2 are MGHRA and YSYEKL. CDR3 length: 17 amino acids. DNA of the CDR3: TGCGCCAGCAGCCAAAAAAACTTCGGGGCTTTTGGAGAGACCCAGTACTTC. Translated, it gives CASSQKNFGAFGETQYF.

The rearrangement links TRBV29-1 to TRBJ2-2; D unclear. The CDR3 loop spans 13 amino acids. Germline loops: CDR1 SQVTM, CDR2 ANQGSEA. The ends were cut back, 4 bases at V and 2 bases at J, with 8 bases in the middle. CDR3 DNA: TGCAGCGTTGGGACGCCTAACACCGGGGAGCTGTTTTTT. It translates to CSVGTPNTGELFF.

The V and J genes are TRBV18 and TRBJ2-2; D gene ambiguous. In germline, CDR1 is KGHSH, CDR2 LQKENI. The CDR3 is 14 amino acids. Trimming shortened V by 4 bases and J by 4 bases, and 10 bases separated the two germline ends. CDR3 residues: CASSLTSATGELFF. In nucleotides, the CDR3 is TGTGCCAGCTCACTGACGAGTGCCACCGGGGAGCTGTTTTTT. Full variable domain (outside the CDR3, taken from reference TRBV18 and TRBJ2-2): NAGVMQNPRHLVRRRGQEARLRCSPMKGHSHVYWYRQLPEEGLKFMVYLQKENIIDESGMPKERFSAEFPKEGPSILRIQQVVRGDSAAYFCASSLTSATGELFFGEGSRLTVL.

This sequence joins TRBV5-1 and TRBJ2-2; perhaps TRBD2 as D (6 bases). The CDR3 totals 14 residues. The V end was cut by 4 bases, the J end by 7 bases, with 14 bases between. Germline CDR1 reads SGHRS; CDR2 reads YFSETQ. The CDR3 loop reads CASSRSGAGGELFF. The DNA of the CDR3 is TGCGCCAGCAGCAGATCGGGAGCGGGCGGGGAGCTGTTTTTT.

The CDR3 here is CASSPDRSSYEQYF. The CDR3 DNA follows: TGTGCCAGCTCACCGGACAGAAGTTCCTACGAGCAGTACTTC. The V call is TRBV18, the J call TRBJ2-7; D is perhaps TRBD1 (6 bases). Germline CDR1 is KGHSH and CDR2 is LQKENI. V was trimmed by 3 bases and J by 1 base, leaving 10 bases between them. The CDR3 has 14 residues.

V and J are TRBV3-1 (or the pseudogene TRBV3-2) and TRBJ2-7, with 9 bases lining up with TRBD1. V shed 1 base and J 6 bases; nucleotides not matched to a gene: 7. This CDR3 spans 15 amino acids. In germline, CDR1 is LGHDT, CDR2 YNNKEL (reference sequence). The CDR3: CASSQGPGQGSEQYF. Written as DNA, the CDR3 is TGTGCCAGCAGCCAAGGGCCGGGACAGGGTTCCGAGCAGTACTTC.

This chain links TRBV19 with TRBJ2-2; 11 nucleotides match TRBD2. Germline CDR1 and CDR2: LNHDA and SQIVND (reference sequence). Trimming removed 6 bases from V and 5 bases from J; junction bases left unmatched: 14. This CDR3 contains 18 residues. CDR3 DNA: TGTGCCAGTAGCCGAGGTAGCGGGAGGGAAGGAAATACCGGGGAGCTGTTTTTT. It specifies CASSRGSGREGNTGELFF.

V is TRBV4-1 and J is TRBJ2-7, with D perhaps matching TRBD1 (5 bases). CDR1 and CDR2 (germline): MGHRA, YSYEKL. Trimming removed 1 base from V and 2 bases from J, with 15 bases in between. The CDR3 totals 16 residues. As DNA, the CDR3 is TGCGCCAGCAGCCAAGCACCACAGGTAATGCCCTACGAGCAGTACTTC. Its translation: CASSQAPQVMPYEQYF.

This clone was recorded only once. J is TRBJ2-2 and V is TRBV5-4; a weak D match, TRBD1 (6 bases). The V gene lost 4 bases and the J gene lost 0 bases, with 13 bases spanning the gap. CDR1 and CDR2 (germline): SGHNT, YYREEE (reference sequence). CDR3 length equals 16 residues. In DNA, the CDR3 is TGTGCCAGCAGCCCCATGGGGGCCCCGAACACCGGGGAGCTGTTTTTT. Its protein product is CASSPMGAPNTGELFF.

The chain recombines TRBV27 with TRBJ1-2; D is ambiguous. V was shortened by 7 bases and J by 6 bases, with 12 bases between the two germline ends. The CDR3 runs to 12 residues. The germline gives CDR1 MNHEY, CDR2 SMNVEV (reference sequence). Written as DNA, the CDR3 is TGTGCCAGCAAGAGGACGGGGAATGGCTACACCTTC. This encodes CASKRTGNGYTF.

V and J are TRBV6-4 and TRBJ2-2; D gene ambiguous. Looked up from germline, CDR1 is MRHNA and CDR2 is SNTAGT. CDR3 size: 12 residues. V was trimmed by 4 bases and J by 4 bases, leaving 4 bases between them. CDR3 region: CASSGATGELFF. The CDR3 coding sequence is TGTGCCAGCAGTGGAGCCACCGGGGAGCTGTTTTTT.

This chain joins TRBV6-5 and TRBJ1-5, with 7 bases lining up with TRBD1. The CDR3 covers 14 residues. Germline assignment: CDR1 MNHEY and CDR2 SVGAGI. Trimming removed 4 bases from V and 2 bases from J; junction bases left unmatched: 2. This CDR3 reads CASSSGQRNQPQHF. The CDR3 DNA follows: TGTGCCAGCAGTTCGGGACAGCGCAATCAGCCCCAGCATTTT.

This clone was seen more than once but under ten times. The rearrangement joins TRBV25-1 to TRBJ2-6, with D possibly being TRBD2 (7 bases). Trimming cost V 0 bases and J 3 bases, with 15 bases left between them. In germline, CDR1 is MGHDK, CDR2 SYGVNS. The CDR3 runs to 18 residues. DNA for the CDR3: TGTGCCAGCAGTGAATATCGCGGGGGCGCGGGTGGGGCCAACGTCCTGACTTTC. Translation gives CASSEYRGGAGGANVLTF.

This clone was seen only once. V is TRBV7-9 and J is TRBJ1-1, with D hard to call. V dropped 3 bases and J dropped 5 bases, with 13 bases sitting between them. The CDR3 spans 14 residues. The germline CDR1 and CDR2 sequences are SEHNR and FQNEAQ (reference sequence). The DNA for the CDR3 is TGTGCCAGCAGCTTGCACCTAGAAGGGACTGAAGCTTTCTTT. This encodes CASSLHLEGTEAFF.

This chain connects TRBV5-1 to TRBJ2-2; no reliable D call. CDR3 length: 15 amino acids. V dropped 2 bases and J dropped 0 bases, with 8 bases sitting between them. Germline CDR1 SGHRS, CDR2 YFSETQ. Written as DNA, the CDR3 is TGCGCCAGCAGCTTAGACAATCCGAACACCGGGGAGCTGTTTTTT. As protein: CASSLDNPNTGELFF. Full variable domain (missing parts from reference TRBV5-1 and TRBJ2-2): KAGVTQTPRYLIKTRGQQVTLSCSPISGHRSVSWYQQTPGQGLQFLFEYFSETQRNKGNFPGRFSGRQFSNSRSEMNVSTLELGDSALYLCASSLDNPNTGELFFGEGSRLTVL.

J is TRBJ1-3 and V is TRBV3-1 (or the pseudogene TRBV3-2), with D hard to call. Trimming took 4 bases from V and 0 from J, leaving 7 bases between them. The CDR3 runs 14 residues. Germline V gives CDR1 LGHDT, CDR2 YNNKEL (reference sequence). The CDR3 DNA follows: TGTGCCAGCAGCCCTCGAGACTCTGGAAACACCATATATTTT. Its protein product is CASSPRDSGNTIYF.

V is TRBV3-1 (or the pseudogene TRBV3-2) and J is TRBJ1-1; D remains ambiguous. Trimming took 1 base from V and 2 from J, leaving 11 bases between them. Germline V gives CDR1 LGHDT, CDR2 YNNKEL (reference sequence). This CDR3 is 15 amino acids long. CDR3: CASSQVWRSNTEAFF. As DNA, the CDR3 is TGTGCCAGCAGCCAAGTGTGGAGGAGTAACACTGAAGCTTTCTTT.

The V gene is TRBV7-6, the J gene TRBJ2-7; TRBD1 might be the D (6 bases). V lost 1 base and J lost 2, with 12 bases in between. Germline-derived CDR1 and CDR2 are SGHVS and FNYEAQ. The CDR3 runs to 15 residues. The CDR3 reads CASSLEQGSPYEQYF. Here the CDR3 DNA reads TGTGCCAGCAGCTTAGAACAGGGTTCCCCCTACGAGCAGTACTTC.

The rearrangement uses TRBV6-5 and TRBJ2-5; TRBD1 aligns across 10 bases. There are 16 residues in the CDR3. J was trimmed by 1 base and V by 2 bases; bases with no gene match: 4. CDR1 and CDR2 from the germline V gene are MNHEY and SVGAGI. In DNA, the CDR3 is TGTGCCAGCAGTTACGATCGGACAGGGGGCCAAGAGACCCAGTACTTC. It yields the protein CASSYDRTGGQETQYF.

The J gene is TRBJ2-1, the V gene TRBV28; 7 bases agree with TRBD1. The CDR3 covers 14 residues. Trimming took 3 bases from V and 6 from J; bases not matched to a gene: 5. Germline CDR1 and CDR2: MDHEN and SYDVKM. Here the CDR3 DNA reads TGTGCCAGCAGTTTTTATCCAGGGGGCAATGAGCAGTTCTTC. Translated: CASSFYPGGNEQFF.

The V and J genes are TRBV27 and TRBJ1-1, with D unresolved. V lost 5 bases and J 4 bases, leaving 11 bases between the germline ends. Germline V gene data show CDR1 as MNHEY and CDR2 as SMNVEV (reference sequence). The CDR3 totals 13 residues. DNA of the CDR3: TGTGCCAGCAGTAAAAACTTGGGCACTGAAGCTTTCTTT. Translated: CASSKNLGTEAFF.

The count of this clone is one. V and J are TRBV5-1 and TRBJ1-6, with 7 bases lining up with TRBD1. V lost 2 bases to trimming and J lost 7 bases; unmatched junction nucleotides: 9. The V gene's germline CDR1 is SGHRS and CDR2 YFSETQ. The CDR3 is 16 amino acids. The DNA of the CDR3 is TGCGCCAGCAGCTTTACTTCCGGGACAGCCAATTCACCCCTCCACTTT. Its translation: CASSFTSGTANSPLHF.

This sequence joins TRBV5-1 and TRBJ1-2, with unresolved D. Trimming stripped 1 base from V and 2 bases from J, with 6 bases between. Germline V gene data show CDR1 as SGHRS and CDR2 as YFSETQ. The CDR3 spans 13 residues. The CDR3 sequence is CASSLTQNYGYTF. The CDR3 DNA reads as TGCGCCAGCAGCTTGACCCAAAACTATGGCTACACCTTC.

The chain is built from TRBV2 and TRBJ1-1, with 7 bases lining up with TRBD1. With 7 bases clipped from V and 1 base from J, the junction kept 9 bases outside the gene matches. The CDR3 length is 15 residues. CDR1 is SNHLY, CDR2 FYNNEI, per germline. CDR3 coding DNA: TGTGCCAGCACCGAAAGGGGGCAGACGAACACTGAAGCTTTCTTT. Amino acid sequence: CASTERGQTNTEAFF.

This clone has just one count. This chain links TRBV4-1 with TRBJ1-2; D possibly corresponds to TRBD1 (5 bases). The CDR3 has 15 residues. Germline assignment: CDR1 MGHRA and CDR2 YSYEKL. Trimming took 5 bases from V and 3 from J, leaving 16 bases between them. CDR3: CASSSGPPEDYGYTF. The CDR3 nucleotides are TGCGCCAGCAGCTCGGGACCCCCGGAGGACTATGGCTACACCTTC.